This TCR beta chain was retrieved from a study of OX40 agonist ivuxolimab in advanced cancers. Study context: Earlier anti-PD-1, anti-PD-L1 or anti-CTLA-4 therapy was permitted; 40% had received some.

Remarks on this clone: Its antigen is unknown.

The V end lost 5 bases, the J end lost 4 bases, and 11 bases lay between the germline ends. The CDR3 covers 13 residues. CDR1 is SEHNR and CDR2 is FQNEAQ in the germline V gene (reference sequence). Sequencing was performed with immunoSEQ multiplex PCR; in TCRdb, only in-frame clones are kept and a portion is missing. Here the sample spans 13,000 to 15,000 clones, about 77% being singletons. Overall study findings and caveats: Relative to CD4+ cells, CD8+ T cells on average had more expanded clones. Dose levels from 0.1 to 3.0 mg/kg saw CD4+ and CD8+ blood T cells expand clonally by week 6.

V gene TRBV7-9 combines with J gene TRBJ1-2; D possibly corresponds to TRBD1 (5 bases). The source was CD4+ or CD8+ T cells sorted from blood, collected in a trial of the OX40 agonist ivuxolimab. The TCR comes from an adult with an advanced solid tumor such as melanoma, head and neck, liver or kidney cancer. CDR3 residues: CASSQGQSYGYTF. CDR3 DNA: TGTGCCAGCAGCCAAGGACAAAGCTATGGCTACACCTTC.